This T cell receptor (beta chain) comes out of a study of blood T cell repertoires in COVID-19. The CDR3 has 16 amino acids. Trimming removed 0 bases from V and 0 bases from J, with 10 bases in between. Per the germline V gene, CDR1 is SGDLS and CDR2 is YYNGEE. Using immunoSEQ multiplex PCR, the repertoire was profiled, and TCRdb retains in-frame clones only, with some absent. The sample holds over 200,000 clones; approximately 87% are singletons and the top ten take around 2.6%. This sequence joins TRBV9 and TRBJ2-1; D perhaps matches TRBD2 (5 bases). The sequence derives from a woman aged 70 to 79 with active or convalescent COVID-19. Sequencing input: peripheral blood. The CDR3 loop reads CASSVGGATSYNEQFF. CDR3 DNA sequence: TGTGCCAGCAGCGTAGGGGGAGCGACCTCCTACAATGAGCAGTTCTTC.